This TCR beta chain was captured in a study of control samples from healthy donors and cancer patients. The protocol was immunoSEQ multiplex PCR, while the TCRdb copy is restricted to in-frame clones and leaves out a portion. Of about 92,000 clones listed, approximately 82% were seen once; the top ten hold around 10%. The CDR3 has 14 amino acids. V lost 2 bases, J lost 4 bases, and 11 bases lay in between. The germline gives CDR1 MNHEY, CDR2 SVGEGT. The receptor's source is a woman in her fifties or sixties in good health. Sequenced sample: blood. This rearrangement joins TRBV6-2 or TRBV6-3 to TRBJ1-1; a possible D gene is TRBD1 (6 bases). The CDR3 protein is CASSYQIRGTEAFF. The CDR3 DNA follows: TGTGCCAGCAGTTACCAGATCAGGGGCACTGAAGCTTTCTTT.